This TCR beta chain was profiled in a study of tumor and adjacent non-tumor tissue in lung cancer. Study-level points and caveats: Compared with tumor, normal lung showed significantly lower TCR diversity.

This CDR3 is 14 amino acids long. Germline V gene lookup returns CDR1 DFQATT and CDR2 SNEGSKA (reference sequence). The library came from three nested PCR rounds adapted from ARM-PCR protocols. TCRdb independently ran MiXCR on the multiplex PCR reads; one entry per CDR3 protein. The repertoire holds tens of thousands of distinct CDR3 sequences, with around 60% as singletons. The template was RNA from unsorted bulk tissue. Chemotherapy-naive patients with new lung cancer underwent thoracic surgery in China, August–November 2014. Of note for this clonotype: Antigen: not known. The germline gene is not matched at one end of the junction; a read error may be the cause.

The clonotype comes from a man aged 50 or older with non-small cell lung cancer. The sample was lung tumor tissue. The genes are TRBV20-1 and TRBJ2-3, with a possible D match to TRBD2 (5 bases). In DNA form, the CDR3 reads TGCAGTGTTAGAGAGGGTTTAAGCACAGATACGCGGTATTTT. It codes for CSVREGLSTDTRYF.